This is a list of T cell receptor beta chains from one sample in a study of T cell responses to AZD1222 COVID-19 vaccine. Produced via immunoSEQ multiplex PCR; TCRdb's table is partial and in-frame only. The sample holds about 90,000 clones, 85% seen once. The material was peripheral blood, obtained 28 days after the second AZD1222 dose. The origin of the receptors is an adult who received the AZD1222 COVID-19 vaccine. Both conserved end residues are trimmed from each CDR3. Fields, in order: D gene, V gene, J gene, CDR3 protein. The D gene is left open where the match is weak.

>NA|TRBV20-1|TRBJ2-2
SASSGTGELF
>NA|TRBV3-1/TRBV3-2|TRBJ1-1
ASSTWTANTEAF
>NA|TRBV7-2|TRBJ2-3
ASSLDPLTDTQY
>TRBD1|TRBV2|TRBJ1-1
ASSFQGGNTEAF
>TRBD1|TRBV11-3|TRBJ2-7
ASSRDRSTSYEQY
>TRBD2|TRBV19|TRBJ2-2
ASSPGIAGGPGTGELF
>NA|TRBV27|TRBJ2-2
ASSFAQLSTGELF
>NA|TRBV29-1|TRBJ1-4
SVAVDATNEKLF
>NA|TRBV15|TRBJ1-2
ATSTAGNYGYT
>NA|TRBV5-5|TRBJ1-2
ASSLDTDYGYT
>NA|TRBV7-2|TRBJ1-2
ASSFQQGPYGYT